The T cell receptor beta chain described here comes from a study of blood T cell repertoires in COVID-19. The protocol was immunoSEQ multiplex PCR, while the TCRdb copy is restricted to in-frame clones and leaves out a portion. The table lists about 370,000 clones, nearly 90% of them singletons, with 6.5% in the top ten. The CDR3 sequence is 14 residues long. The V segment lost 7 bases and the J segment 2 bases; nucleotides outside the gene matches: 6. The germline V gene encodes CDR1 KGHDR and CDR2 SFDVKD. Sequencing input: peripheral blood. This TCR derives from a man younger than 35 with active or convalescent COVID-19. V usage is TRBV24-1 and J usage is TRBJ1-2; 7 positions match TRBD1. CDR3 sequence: CATRPRQGNYGYTF. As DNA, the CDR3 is TGTGCCACCAGGCCCCGACAGGGAAACTATGGCTACACCTTC.